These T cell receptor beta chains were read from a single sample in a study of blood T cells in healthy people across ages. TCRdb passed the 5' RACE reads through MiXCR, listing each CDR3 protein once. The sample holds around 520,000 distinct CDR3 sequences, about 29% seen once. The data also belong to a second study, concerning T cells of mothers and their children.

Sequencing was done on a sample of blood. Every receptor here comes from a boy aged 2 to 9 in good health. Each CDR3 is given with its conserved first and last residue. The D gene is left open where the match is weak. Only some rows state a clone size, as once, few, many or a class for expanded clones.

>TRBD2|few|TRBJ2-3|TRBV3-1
TGTGCCAGCAGCCTTAGGACTAGCGGTCTAGATACGCAGTATTTT
CASSLRTSGLDTQYF
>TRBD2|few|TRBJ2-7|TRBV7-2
TGTGCCAGCAGGAGGAGTAGCGGGACCTACGAGCAGTACTTC
CASRRSSGTYEQYF
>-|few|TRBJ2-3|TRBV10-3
TGTGCCATCAGTGAGCCCAGCCGCGTTGGTTATACGCAGTATTTT
CAISEPSRVGYTQYF
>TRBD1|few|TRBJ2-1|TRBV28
TGTGCCAGCAGTGACGGACAGGGAGAAGTTAATGAGCAGTTCTTC
CASSDGQGEVNEQFF
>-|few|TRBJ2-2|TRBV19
TGTGCCAGTAGTCCGGGGGGCAGTACGAACACCGGGGAGCTGTTTTTT
CASSPGGSTNTGELFF
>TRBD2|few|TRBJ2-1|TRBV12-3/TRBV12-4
TGTGCCAGCAGTTACCGGACTAGCGGTCCGGGGGGTGAGCAGTTCTTC
CASSYRTSGPGGEQFF
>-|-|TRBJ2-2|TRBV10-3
TGTGCCATCGGCAGTAACACCGGGGAGCTGTTTTTT
CAIGSNTGELFF
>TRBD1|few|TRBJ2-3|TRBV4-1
TGCGCCAGCAGCCAAGAGGACAGGGGCTTTGGTACGCAGTATTTT
CASSQEDRGFGTQYF
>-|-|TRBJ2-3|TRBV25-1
TGTGCCAGCAGCATAGGTGATACGCAGTATTTT
CASSIGDTQYF
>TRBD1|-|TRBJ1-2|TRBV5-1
TGCGCCAGCAGCGACCCGGGACAGAAATATGGCTACACCTTC
CASSDPGQKYGYTF
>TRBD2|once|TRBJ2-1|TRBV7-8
TGTGCCAGCAGCTTAAAGCGGGAGCTCGTTGAGCAGTTCTTC
CASSLKRELVEQFF
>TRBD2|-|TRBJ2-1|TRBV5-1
TGCGCCAGCATACTAGCGGGGGGATCGAGCAATGAGCAGTTCTTC
CASILAGGSSNEQFF
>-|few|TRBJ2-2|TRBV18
TGTGCCAGCTCACCAGCAGACACCGGGGAGCTGTTTTTT
CASSPADTGELFF
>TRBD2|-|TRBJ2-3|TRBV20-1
TGCAGTCGCCTAGCGGGGATCACAGATACGCAGTATTTT
CSRLAGITDTQYF
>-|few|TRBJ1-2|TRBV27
TGTGCCAGCAGTGGGGGGTCGAGCTATGGCTACACCTTC
CASSGGSSYGYTF
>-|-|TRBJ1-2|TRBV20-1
TGCAGTGGAATAGTCGGTCATGGCTACACCTTC
CSGIVGHGYTF
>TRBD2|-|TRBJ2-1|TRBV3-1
TGTGCCAGCAGCCCTAGCGAAATAGCGCGGGAGCAGCTCTTC
CASSPSEIAREQLF
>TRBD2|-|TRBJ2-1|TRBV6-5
TGTGCCAGCAGCCATCAACTAGCGGCCTACAATGAGCAGTTCTTC
CASSHQLAAYNEQFF
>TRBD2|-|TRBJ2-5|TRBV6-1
TGTGCCAGCAGCCATCCGGGACTAGCGGGTGCGTACCAAGAGACCCAGTACTTC
CASSHPGLAGAYQETQYF
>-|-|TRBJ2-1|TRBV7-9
TGTGCCAGCAGCCTGGCCCAGGGTATGAATGAGCAGTTCTTC
CASSLAQGMNEQFF
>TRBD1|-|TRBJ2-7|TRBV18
TGTGCCAGCTCACCCCAGGGGGCAGGGGTGCCCTACGAGCAGTACTTC
CASSPQGAGVPYEQYF
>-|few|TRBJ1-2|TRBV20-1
TGCAGTGCTCGGGACCAATTAGGTGGCTACACCTTC
CSARDQLGGYTF